This T cell receptor (beta chain) is from a study of OX40 agonist ivuxolimab in advanced cancers. Study results and limitations: CD8+ T cells were the subset that, on average, had more expanded clones than CD4+.

To note about this clone: Its antigen is not identified.

TCRdb's table, derived via immunoSEQ multiplex PCR, lists solely in-frame clones and lacks some. The profile shows about 14,000 clones, about 81% of them singletons. Per the germline V gene, CDR1 is MNHEY and CDR2 is SVGAGI. CDR3 length: 13 amino acids. V dropped 0 bases and J dropped 1 base, with 3 bases sitting between them. The sequence was obtained from an adult with an advanced solid tumor such as melanoma, head and neck, liver or kidney cancer. The sequencing here drew on CD4+ or CD8+ T cells sorted from blood, taken in a trial of the OX40 agonist ivuxolimab. The chain uses TRBV6-5 and TRBJ1-1, with D uncertain. The CDR3 reads CASSYSENTEAFF. The CDR3 coding sequence is TGTGCCAGCAGTTACTCGGAGAACACTGAAGCTTTCTTT.